The sample holds a few counts of the clone carrying this T cell receptor (beta chain). Antigen specificity is unknown. This sample is part of a study of CD8 T cells in ankylosing spondylitis. Libraries for TCR beta were made by quantitative 5'-RACE with molecular barcodes. TCRdb processed the 5' RACE reads anew with MiXCR; each CDR3 protein has one entry. The table includes 200,000 to 250,000 distinct CDR3 sequences, around 16% detected once. Whole-study findings and limits: It appeared that ankylosing spondylitis blood was characterized by a TCR beta motif of fewer than 10 highly homologous variants. Reportedly, matched ankylosing spondylitis synovial fluid was significantly enriched for disease-linked clones.

Germline V gene data show CDR1 as MNHNS and CDR2 as SASEGT. Trimming cost V 5 bases and J 6 bases; bases outside gene matches: 6. The CDR3 length is 15 residues. The source material was blood, either unsorted or a sorted T cell fraction (not recorded which). The rearrangement uses TRBV6-1 and TRBJ2-3, with 12 bases aligning to TRBD2. This clonotype was sampled from a male donor with ankylosing spondylitis. The CDR3 region has the DNA TGTGCCAGCAGTAGATCCGGGACTAGCGGGGATACGCAGTATTTT. It encodes CASSRSGTSGDTQYF.